This T cell receptor (beta chain) was retrieved from a study of shared clonotypes between healthy human individuals. Study-wide results and caveats: Clonotype sharing among donors was expected to depend on sequencing depth.

CDR1 is SGDLS, CDR2 YYNGEE, per germline. This CDR3 comprises 12 residues. The junction had 0 bases not matched to a gene; V was cut back by 3 bases and J by 5 bases. In the case of this clone: As yet, its antigen is unknown.

Each subset's genomic DNA was split evenly across several immunoSEQ plates. The sequencing of unsorted PBMC DNA took place on ten immunoSEQ deep assay plates. Per the study methods: From ImmunoSEQ came sequences covering only the junction and carrying no quality scores, so filtering differed. Produced via immunoSEQ multiplex PCR; TCRdb's table is partial and in-frame only. The V and J calls and clone size come from that table; D and trimming were worked out from the DNA. The profile covers about half a million clones, with over 70% appearing a single time and about 13% taken by the ten largest. The clonotype was recovered from a middle-aged woman in good health. Some clones in this sample may be carry-over from other donors' samples. Sequenced sample: PBMCs. The rearrangement joins TRBV9 to TRBJ2-7; TRBD1 matches 9 bases. CDR3: CASSGQGDEQYF. The CDR3 DNA reads as TGTGCCAGCAGCGGACAGGGGGACGAGCAGTACTTC.